One T cell receptor (beta chain) is described in this entry. No antigen is known for it. The sample comes from a study of CXCR3-negative and CXCR3-positive naive CD8 T cells. Among CD8+ T cells, naive ones were CD45RO-CCR7+CD27+CD95-. Via 5' RACE with UMI labels, TRB cDNA libraries were prepared. After re-calling the 5' RACE reads, TCRdb lists one entry per CDR3 protein, DNA absent. This repertoire comprises some 120,000 distinct CDR3 sequences; its ten largest clones make up approximately 0.38%. Whole-study results and caveats: Cryopreservation partially decreased CXCR3 expression, and most assays used fresh PBMCs. Naive subsets expressed similar surface CD5; TRB CDR3 features served to infer TCR strength. Memory, not naive, CXCR3-negative and CXCR3-positive cells differed in TRBV-TRBJ usage. Hydrophobicity was higher for TRB CDR3s found in CXCR3-positive naive cells than in CXCR3-negative naive cells.

This clonotype was obtained from a human donor in good health. Some clones in this sample may be carry-over from other donors' samples. The material sequenced was naive CXCR3+ CD8+ T cells from blood. Subset in this sample: CD45RO-CCR7+CD27+CD95- naive CD8+ T cells expressing CXCR3 (TNR3+).

The CDR3 reads CASSLRRTYYNEQFF. The gene calls are TRBV5-6 and TRBJ2-1. Germline V CDR1 and CDR2: SGHDT, YYEEEE. CDR3 size: 15 residues. Full variable domain (rest looked up from reference TRBV5-6 and TRBJ2-1): DAGVTQSPTHLIKTRGQQVTLRCSPKSGHDTVSWYQQALGQGPQFIFQYYEEEERQRGNFPDRFSGHQFPNYSSELNVNALLLGDSALYLCASSLRRTYYNEQFFGPGTRLTVL.